This is a list of T cell receptor beta chains from one sample in a study of blood T cell repertoires in COVID-19. Using immunoSEQ multiplex PCR, the repertoire was profiled, and TCRdb retains in-frame clones only, with some absent. The data show over 200,000 clones, nearly 85% seen once. Specimen: peripheral blood. Every receptor here comes from a woman under 40 with COVID-19, enrolled during active disease. CDR3s include the opening cysteine and the closing phenylalanine or tryptophan. D genes are given only for firm matches. Expanded clones get a size class; other rows say once, few or many, or leave the size out.

TRBJ1-1 | . | TRBV29-1 | . | CSVEGGGTEAFF | TGCAGCGTTGAAGGGGGGGGCACTGAAGCTTTCTTT
TRBJ1-1 | . | TRBV6-5 | . | CASSSQGGHAAEAFF | TGTGCCAGCAGTTCACAGGGTGGGCATGCAGCTGAAGCTTTCTTT
TRBJ2-7 | . | TRBV5-6 | . | CASSLSGTLVYEQYF | TGTGCCAGCAGCTTGTCCGGGACTCTAGTCTACGAGCAGTACTTC
TRBJ2-7 | . | TRBV11-2 | . | CASSLGGGYEQYF | TGTGCCAGCAGCCTAGGAGGGGGCTACGAGCAGTACTTC
TRBJ2-3 | . | TRBV7-9 | . | CASSLASTILTQYF | TGTGCCAGCAGCTTAGCGTCCACTATCCTAACGCAGTATTTT
TRBJ2-2 | TRBD1 | TRBV16 | . | CASSQYTGGTSGELFF | TGTGCCAGCAGCCAATATACAGGGGGCACGTCCGGGGAGCTGTTTTTT
TRBJ2-1 | TRBD1 | TRBV24-1 | few | CATSDEGQGFRNEQFF | TGTGCCACCAGTGATGAGGGACAGGGCTTCCGCAATGAGCAGTTCTTC
TRBJ1-1 | TRBD1 | TRBV5-1 | . | CASSPWQGAGTEAFF | TGCGCCAGCAGCCCGTGGCAGGGGGCCGGCACTGAAGCTTTCTTT
TRBJ1-5 | . | TRBV15 | once | CATSRGRASNQPQHF | TGTGCCACCAGCAGGGGCAGGGCCAGCAATCAGCCCCAGCATTTT
TRBJ2-1 | . | TRBV28 | . | CASSPTTRVNEQFF | TGTGCCAGCAGTCCGACCACACGGGTCAATGAGCAGTTCTTC
TRBJ2-3 | . | TRBV7-8 | . | CASSLDGGTRWRQYF | TGTGCCAGCAGCTTAGACGGGGGAACCCGATGGAGGCAGTATTTT
TRBJ1-4 | . | TRBV25-1 | few | CASTTRGEKLFF | TGTGCCAGCACCACCAGGGGTGAAAAACTGTTTTTT
TRBJ2-7 | . | TRBV11-2 | . | CASSVGQNEQYF | TGTGCCAGCAGCGTCGGACAGAACGAGCAGTACTTC
TRBJ2-7 | TRBD1 | TRBV5-1 | . | CASSVRDRGTYEQYF | TGCGCCAGCAGCGTTCGGGACAGGGGAACCTACGAGCAGTACTTC
TRBJ2-5 | TRBD1 | TRBV6-6 | . | CASRLQGAQETQYF | TGTGCCAGCAGGCTACAGGGGGCCCAAGAGACCCAGTACTTC
TRBJ2-1 | TRBD2 | TRBV7-3 | . | CASSPRTSSLDEQFF | TGTGCCAGCAGCCCAAGGACTAGTTCTCTCGATGAGCAGTTCTTC
TRBJ1-4 | . | TRBV4-3 | . | CASSQGRTADATNEKLFF | TGCGCCAGCAGCCAAGGGAGGACAGCCGATGCAACTAATGAAAAACTGTTTTTT
TRBJ1-2 | TRBD1 | TRBV7-9 | . | CASSPDQTGFYGYTF | TGTGCCAGCAGCCCTGATCAGACAGGGTTTTATGGCTACACCTTC
TRBJ1-3 | . | TRBV5-1 | . | CASSLYLQGSGNTIYF | TGCGCCAGCAGCCTCTACTTACAGGGATCTGGAAACACCATATATTTT
TRBJ2-3 | TRBD2 | TRBV18 | . | CASSPPRGPAGSWDTQYF | TGTGCCAGCTCACCACCGAGAGGTCCAGCGGGATCTTGGGATACGCAGTATTTT
TRBJ2-2 | . | TRBV19 | . | CASSHNRAPIGELFF | TGTGCCAGTAGCCATAACAGGGCCCCGATCGGGGAGCTGTTTTTT
TRBJ2-1 | TRBD2 | TRBV7-9 | . | CASSLSGRSGSYNEQFF | TGTGCCAGCAGCCTTAGCGGGAGGTCAGGGTCCTACAATGAGCAGTTCTTC
TRBJ2-5 | . | TRBV24-1 | . | CATSDPSGEGGGVETQYF | TGTGCCACCAGTGACCCGTCGGGGGAAGGGGGGGGTGTGGAGACCCAGTACTTC
TRBJ1-1 | TRBD1 | TRBV5-4 | few | CASSDTGGEGTEAFF | TGTGCCAGCAGCGATACAGGGGGTGAAGGCACTGAAGCTTTCTTT
TRBJ2-2 | . | TRBV4-3 | . | CASSPWTDNTGELFF | TGCGCCAGCAGCCCTTGGACAGATAACACCGGGGAGCTGTTTTTT
TRBJ2-1 | TRBD2 | TRBV6-2/TRBV6-3 | once | CASSPGGEDYNEQFF | TGTGCCAGCAGCCCGGGAGGGGAGGACTACAATGAGCAGTTCTTC
TRBJ2-1 | . | TRBV7-8 | . | CASSLPGIYNEQFF | TGTGCCAGCAGCCTTCCGGGGATATACAATGAGCAGTTCTTC
TRBJ2-5 | TRBD1 | TRBV7-9 | . | CASSRGQGRETQYF | TGTGCCAGCAGCCGAGGACAGGGTCGAGAGACCCAGTACTTC
TRBJ1-3 | TRBD1 | TRBV4-1 | few | CASSQETGRGNTIYF | TGCGCCAGCAGCCAAGAGACAGGGCGAGGTAACACCATATATTTT
TRBJ2-1 | TRBD1 | TRBV19 | . | CASRVQGALLSGNEQFF | TGTGCCAGTAGAGTACAGGGGGCGCTTTTATCAGGGAATGAGCAGTTCTTC
TRBJ1-6 | TRBD1 | TRBV6-5 | . | CASSTGTGGVTPLHF | TGTGCCAGCAGTACCGGGACAGGGGGCGTAACACCCCTCCACTTT
TRBJ2-5 | . | TRBV12-3/TRBV12-4 | once | CASSLLYQETQYF | TGTGCCAGCAGTTTACTGTACCAAGAGACCCAGTACTTC
TRBJ2-7 | TRBD2 | TRBV3-1/TRBV3-2 | few | CASSPTGLAGENEQYF | TGTGCCAGCAGCCCCACCGGACTAGCGGGAGAGAATGAGCAGTACTTC
TRBJ2-1 | . | TRBV28 | . | CASSLYDAGNGRQFF | TGTGCCAGCAGTCTATATGACGCGGGCAATGGGCGGCAGTTCTTC
TRBJ1-1 | TRBD1 | TRBV7-2 | . | CASSLDRVNTEAFF | TGTGCCAGCAGCTTGGACAGGGTGAACACTGAAGCTTTCTTT
TRBJ1-2 | . | TRBV9 | . | CASSGGLTGLNYGYTF | TGTGCCAGCAGCGGGGGGTTGACAGGACTGAACTATGGCTACACCTTC
TRBJ1-6 | . | TRBV7-9 | . | CASSLRSPLHF | TGTGCCAGCAGCCTCAGATCACCCCTCCACTTT
TRBJ1-1 | . | TRBV27 | . | CASSLWQGNTEAFF | TGTGCCAGCAGTTTATGGCAGGGTAACACTGAAGCTTTCTTT
TRBJ1-5 | . | TRBV19 | . | CASSSAGVSNQPQHF | TGTGCCAGTAGTAGTGCAGGGGTTAGCAATCAGCCCCAGCATTTT
TRBJ2-6 | TRBD1 | TRBV7-2 | . | CASSSGQGGVLTF | TGTGCCAGCAGCTCGGGACAGGGTGGAGTCCTGACTTTC
TRBJ2-5 | TRBD2 | TRBV9 | once | CASSPELGLAGKETQYF | TGTGCCAGCAGCCCCGAATTGGGACTAGCGGGAAAAGAGACCCAGTACTTC
TRBJ2-7 | TRBD1 | TRBV6-5 | . | CASRPGQVLYEQYF | TGTGCCAGCAGACCGGGACAGGTACTTTACGAGCAGTACTTC
TRBJ2-7 | TRBD2 | TRBV7-2 | once | CASSLMGAGEGEQYF | TGTGCCAGCAGCTTAATGGGAGCGGGAGAGGGCGAGCAGTACTTC
TRBJ2-3 | . | TRBV19 | . | CASGLGASTDTQYF | TGTGCCAGTGGTCTGGGGGCTAGCACAGATACGCAGTATTTT
TRBJ2-1 | TRBD2 | TRBV11-2 | once | CASSLGSGGPYNEQFF | TGTGCCAGCAGCTTAGGGAGCGGGGGACCCTACAATGAGCAGTTCTTC
TRBJ2-7 | TRBD2 | TRBV6-4 | . | CASSEQSGGMQYF | TGTGCCAGCAGTGAGCAGAGCGGGGGCATGCAGTACTTC
TRBJ2-7 | . | TRBV18 | . | CASSTGPSAYEQYF | TGTGCCAGCTCAACCGGTCCTTCTGCCTACGAGCAGTACTTC
TRBJ1-4 | . | TRBV11-2 | . | CASSTGSEGEKLFF | TGTGCCAGCAGCACAGGGTCTGAGGGAGAAAAACTGTTTTTT
TRBJ2-7 | TRBD2 | TRBV5-5 | . | CASSLPRGGLDEQYF | TGTGCCAGCAGCTTGCCTCGCGGGGGACTCGACGAGCAGTACTTC
TRBJ2-6 | . | TRBV6-1 | few | CASSALSRVSGANVLTF | TGTGCCAGCAGTGCCCTTTCCAGGGTGTCCGGGGCCAACGTCCTGACTTTC
TRBJ2-7 | TRBD1 | TRBV5-6 | . | CASSVGGLYEQYF | TGTGCCAGCAGCGTAGGGGGCCTCTACGAGCAGTACTTC
TRBJ2-1 | TRBD2 | TRBV6-5 | few | CASSYRGGIYNEQFF | TGTGCCAGCAGTTACCGGGGGGGGATCTACAATGAGCAGTTCTTC
TRBJ2-2 | TRBD1 | TRBV5-4 | few | CASSRQGDRIGELFF | TGTGCCAGCAGCCGACAGGGTGATAGGATCGGGGAGCTGTTTTTT
TRBJ1-1 | . | TRBV19 | . | CASSADGGVNTEAFF | TGTGCCAGTAGTGCGGATGGGGGGGTGAACACTGAAGCTTTCTTT
TRBJ2-5 | . | TRBV7-3 | . | CASSPTGPQETQYF | TGTGCCAGCAGTCCAACAGGGCCCCAAGAGACCCAGTACTTC
TRBJ1-5 | TRBD1 | TRBV6-8 | . | CASSYRTGRLSNQPQHF | TGTGCCAGCAGCTATAGGACAGGGAGGCTTAGCAATCAGCCCCAGCATTTT
TRBJ2-1 | . | TRBV3-1/TRBV3-2 | . | CASSQGVQYNEQFF | TGTGCCAGCAGCCAAGGTGTACAGTACAATGAGCAGTTCTTC
TRBJ2-1 | TRBD1 | TRBV7-2 | . | CASSSQRGRDARNEQFF | TGTGCCAGCAGCTCCCAAAGGGGGCGAGATGCAAGAAATGAGCAGTTCTTC
TRBJ2-3 | . | TRBV13 | . | CASSALRADTQYF | TGTGCCAGCAGCGCCCTACGTGCAGATACGCAGTATTTT
TRBJ2-7 | . | TRBV28 | . | CASSSIIGDSYEQYF | TGTGCCAGCAGTTCGATAATCGGTGACTCCTACGAGCAGTACTTC